Listed below are T cell receptor beta chains from one sample, sequenced in a study of response to subunit inactivated influenza vaccine. TCRdb redid the calling of the RT-PCR reads with MiXCR, one entry per CDR3 protein. In the table there are roughly 520,000 distinct CDR3 sequences, approximately 24% of which are singletons. The material was CD4+ T cells sorted from PBMCs, obtained approximately 5 days after vaccination. The receptors were gathered from a man aged 45-65 years who received an inactivated influenza vaccine. Both conserved end residues are part of each CDR3. Fields, in order: CDR3 protein, V gene, J gene, clone size. Size values are once, few and many counts, or a class for expanded clones, and some rows have none.

cdr3_aa: CASSVGLAGGDQQFF
v_call: TRBV9
j_call: TRBJ2-1
clone_size: .

cdr3_aa: CASSVLAGVRGELFF
v_call: TRBV3-1
j_call: TRBJ2-2
clone_size: few

cdr3_aa: CASSFRDRSTGTQYF
v_call: TRBV6-5
j_call: TRBJ2-3
clone_size: few

cdr3_aa: CSATGQAQPQHF
v_call: TRBV20-1
j_call: TRBJ1-5
clone_size: few

cdr3_aa: CSVKLGRTNTEAFF
v_call: TRBV29-1
j_call: TRBJ1-1
clone_size: .

cdr3_aa: CASSLGPGLTTYEQYF
v_call: TRBV5-1
j_call: TRBJ2-7
clone_size: .

cdr3_aa: CATEEPTGGHYEQYF
v_call: TRBV10-3
j_call: TRBJ2-7
clone_size: .

cdr3_aa: CASSLEAGRFYEQYF
v_call: TRBV7-2
j_call: TRBJ2-7
clone_size: few

cdr3_aa: CASSERTGFYEQYF
v_call: TRBV4-3
j_call: TRBJ2-7
clone_size: few

cdr3_aa: CASSLSGGSSNQPQHF
v_call: TRBV27
j_call: TRBJ1-5
clone_size: few

cdr3_aa: CASSSRTSSQETQYF
v_call: TRBV11-2
j_call: TRBJ2-5
clone_size: .

cdr3_aa: CSARDYKQGNYGYTF
v_call: TRBV20-1
j_call: TRBJ1-2
clone_size: few

cdr3_aa: CASSQTAQETQYF
v_call: TRBV5-6
j_call: TRBJ2-5
clone_size: .

cdr3_aa: CASSQTANTEAFF
v_call: TRBV5-1
j_call: TRBJ1-1
clone_size: many

cdr3_aa: CASSLAGGFTEAFF
v_call: TRBV7-2
j_call: TRBJ1-1
clone_size: .

cdr3_aa: CSASRAADTQYF
v_call: TRBV20-1
j_call: TRBJ2-3
clone_size: few

cdr3_aa: CATISGQGAYEQYF
v_call: TRBV2
j_call: TRBJ2-7
clone_size: .

cdr3_aa: CSATRTSGSVQETQYF
v_call: TRBV20-1
j_call: TRBJ2-5
clone_size: .

cdr3_aa: CSGKGADNEQFF
v_call: TRBV29-1
j_call: TRBJ2-1
clone_size: .

cdr3_aa: CASRQNGLRTYEQYF
v_call: TRBV6-2/TRBV6-3
j_call: TRBJ2-7
clone_size: few

cdr3_aa: CSVDRDRGPLGLNTEAFF
v_call: TRBV29-1
j_call: TRBJ1-1
clone_size: .

cdr3_aa: CASSFRDGDTQYF
v_call: TRBV12-3/TRBV12-4
j_call: TRBJ2-3
clone_size: .

cdr3_aa: CASSLRGLGTDTQYF
v_call: TRBV12-3/TRBV12-4
j_call: TRBJ2-3
clone_size: .

cdr3_aa: CSGKTDTQYF
v_call: TRBV20-1
j_call: TRBJ2-3
clone_size: .

cdr3_aa: CASSTSPSAEQYF
v_call: TRBV7-8
j_call: TRBJ2-7
clone_size: .

cdr3_aa: CSAQLAGGYNEQFF
v_call: TRBV29-1
j_call: TRBJ2-1
clone_size: many

cdr3_aa: CASSQTGARAYEQYF
v_call: TRBV4-1
j_call: TRBJ2-7
clone_size: .

cdr3_aa: CASSRGQSNTGELFF
v_call: TRBV5-1
j_call: TRBJ2-2
clone_size: .

cdr3_aa: CASSYQQGGELFF
v_call: TRBV6-5
j_call: TRBJ2-2
clone_size: .

cdr3_aa: CATSLMNTQYF
v_call: TRBV24-1
j_call: TRBJ2-3
clone_size: many

cdr3_aa: CSAEDRSDEQYF
v_call: TRBV20-1
j_call: TRBJ2-7
clone_size: many